This record concerns one T cell receptor (beta chain) sequence. Its antigen is unidentified. The data are from a study of monozygotic twins with cystic fibrosis. Sequencing used immunoSEQ multiplex PCR; TCRdb keeps in-frame clones, though not all of them. Here the sample spans around 8,800 clones, about nine tenths being singletons. General study points: Shared CDR3 numbers were not associated with age, concordance or severity.

The length of the CDR3 is 13 residues. The germline gives CDR1 SNHLY, CDR2 FYNNEI. V dropped 6 bases and J dropped 0 bases, with 8 bases sitting between them. The rearrangement joins TRBV2 to TRBJ1-1; no reliable D call. Sequencing was performed on blood. The receptor comes from a boy younger than 10 with cystic fibrosis. CDR3 loop: CASRRGMNTEAFF. In nucleotides, the CDR3 is TGTGCCAGCAGAAGAGGGATGAACACTGAAGCTTTCTTT.